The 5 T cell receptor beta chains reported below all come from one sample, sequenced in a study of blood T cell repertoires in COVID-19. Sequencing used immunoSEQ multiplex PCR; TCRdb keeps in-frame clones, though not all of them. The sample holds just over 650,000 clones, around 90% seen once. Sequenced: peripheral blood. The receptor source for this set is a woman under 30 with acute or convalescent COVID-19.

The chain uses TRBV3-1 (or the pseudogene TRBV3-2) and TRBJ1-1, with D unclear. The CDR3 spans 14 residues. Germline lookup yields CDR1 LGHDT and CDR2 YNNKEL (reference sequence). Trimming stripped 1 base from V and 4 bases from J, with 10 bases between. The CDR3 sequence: CASSQVPQFTEAFF. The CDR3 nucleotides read TGTGCCAGCAGCCAAGTTCCGCAGTTCACTGAAGCTTTCTTT.

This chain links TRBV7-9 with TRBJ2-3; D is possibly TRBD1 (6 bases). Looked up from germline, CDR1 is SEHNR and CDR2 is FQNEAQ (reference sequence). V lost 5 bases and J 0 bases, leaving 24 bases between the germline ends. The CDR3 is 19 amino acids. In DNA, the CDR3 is TGTGCCAGCAGCCCCCGACAGGCCCCATTGGGGGCTAGCACAGATACGCAGTATTTT. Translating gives CASSPRQAPLGASTDTQYF.

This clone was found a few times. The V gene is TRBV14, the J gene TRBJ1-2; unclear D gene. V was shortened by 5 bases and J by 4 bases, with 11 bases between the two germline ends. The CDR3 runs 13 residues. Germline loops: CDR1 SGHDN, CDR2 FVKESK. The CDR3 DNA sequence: TGTGCCAGCAGCTATTTTCGGGTCTATGGCTACACCTTC. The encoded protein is CASSYFRVYGYTF.

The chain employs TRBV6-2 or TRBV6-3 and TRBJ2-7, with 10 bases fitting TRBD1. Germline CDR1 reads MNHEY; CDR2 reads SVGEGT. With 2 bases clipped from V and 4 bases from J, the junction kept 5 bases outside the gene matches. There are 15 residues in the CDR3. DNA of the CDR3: TGTGCCAGCAGTTACGCGCGGACAGGGGGTTACGAGCAGTACTTC. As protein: CASSYARTGGYEQYF.

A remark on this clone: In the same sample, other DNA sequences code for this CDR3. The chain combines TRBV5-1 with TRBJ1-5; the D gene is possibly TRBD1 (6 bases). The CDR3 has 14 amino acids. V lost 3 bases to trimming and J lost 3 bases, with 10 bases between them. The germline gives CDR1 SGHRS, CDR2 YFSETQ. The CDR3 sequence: CASSSGGSNQPQHF. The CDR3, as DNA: TGCGCCAGCAGCTCGGGGGGCTCCAATCAGCCCCAGCATTTT.